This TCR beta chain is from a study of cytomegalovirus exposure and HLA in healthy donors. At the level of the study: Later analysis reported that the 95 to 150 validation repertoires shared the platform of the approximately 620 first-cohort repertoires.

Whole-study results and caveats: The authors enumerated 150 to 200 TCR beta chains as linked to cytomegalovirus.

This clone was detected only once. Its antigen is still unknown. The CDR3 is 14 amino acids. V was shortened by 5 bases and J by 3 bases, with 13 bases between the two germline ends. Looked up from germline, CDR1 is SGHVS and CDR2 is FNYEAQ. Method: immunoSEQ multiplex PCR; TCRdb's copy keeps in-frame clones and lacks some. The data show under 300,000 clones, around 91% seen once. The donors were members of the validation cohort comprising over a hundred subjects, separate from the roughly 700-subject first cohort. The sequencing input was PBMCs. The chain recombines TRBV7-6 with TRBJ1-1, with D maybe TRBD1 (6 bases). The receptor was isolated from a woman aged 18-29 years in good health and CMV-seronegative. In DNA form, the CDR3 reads TGTGCCAGCAGCCCTGTAGGGGGGGACACTGAAGCTTTCTTT. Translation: CASSPVGGDTEAFF.